This T cell receptor beta chain is drawn from a study of cytomegalovirus exposure and HLA in healthy donors. General observations from the study: Later work found most CMV-associated TCR beta chains apparently HLA-restricted.

In the PCR, 60 Vbeta and 13 Jbeta primers were used. The data were produced by immunoSEQ multiplex PCR, yet TCRdb's version contains in-frame clones alone and is incomplete. The table has about 130,000 clones, about four fifths seen once. V shed 5 bases, J shed 8 bases, and the junction held 5 bases outside the gene matches. The length of the CDR3 is 14 residues. Looked up from germline, CDR1 is MNHNS and CDR2 is SASEGT. With regard to this clone: No antigen is known for it.

This receptor was obtained from a man in his thirties or forties in good health and CMV-seronegative. Sequencing was carried out using PBMCs. This rearrangement joins TRBV6-1 to TRBJ1-4; 10 positions agree with TRBD1. The CDR3 nucleotides are TGTGCCAGCAGTAACCGACAGGGGGCGGAAAAACTGTTTTTT. This gives the protein CASSNRQGAEKLFF.